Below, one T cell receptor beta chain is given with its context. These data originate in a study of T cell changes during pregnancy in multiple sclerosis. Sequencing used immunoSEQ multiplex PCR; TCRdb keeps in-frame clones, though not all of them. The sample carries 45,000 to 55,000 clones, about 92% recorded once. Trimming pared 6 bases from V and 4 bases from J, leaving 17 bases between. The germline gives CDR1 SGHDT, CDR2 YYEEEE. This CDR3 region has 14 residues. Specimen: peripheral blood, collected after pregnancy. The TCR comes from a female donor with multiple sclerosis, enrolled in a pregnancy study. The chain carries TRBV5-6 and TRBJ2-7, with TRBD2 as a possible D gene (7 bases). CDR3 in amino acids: CASNPRRGGYEQYF. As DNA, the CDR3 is TGTGCCAGCAACCCCCGGAGGGGGGGTTACGAGCAGTACTTC.